The present T cell receptor beta chain was sequenced within a study of shared clonotypes between healthy human individuals. Around 29,000 T cell genomes, or roughly 320 ng DNA, went into unsorted PBMC replicate PCRs. Sequencing used immunoSEQ multiplex PCR; TCRdb keeps in-frame clones, though not all of them. Altogether 450,000 to 500,000 clones are present, around 85% being singletons, with the ten largest covering about 13%. V was pared by 7 bases and J by 6 bases, with 9 bases of the junction left unmatched. Germline CDR1 reads SGHTA; CDR2 reads FQGNSA. The CDR3 has 15 residues. Ten or more counts support this clone.

Sequenced sample: PBMCs. This TCR was recovered from a middle-aged woman in good health. Some clones in this sample may be carry-over from other donors' samples. The rearrangement uses TRBV7-2 and TRBJ2-2; 9 positions agree with TRBD2. The CDR3 reads CASKRAGGTAGELFF. The CDR3 DNA follows: TGTGCCAGCAAACGAGCGGGAGGAACGGCCGGGGAGCTGTTTTTT.